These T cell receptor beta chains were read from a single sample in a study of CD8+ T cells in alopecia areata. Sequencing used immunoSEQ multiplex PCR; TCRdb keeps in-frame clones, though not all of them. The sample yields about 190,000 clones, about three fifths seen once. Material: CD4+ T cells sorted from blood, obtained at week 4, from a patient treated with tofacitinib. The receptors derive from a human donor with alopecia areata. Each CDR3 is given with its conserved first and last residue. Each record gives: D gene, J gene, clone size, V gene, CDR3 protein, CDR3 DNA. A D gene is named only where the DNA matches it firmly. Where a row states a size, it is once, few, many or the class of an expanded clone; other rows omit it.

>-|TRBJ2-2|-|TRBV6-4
CASSSMPGGELFF
TGTGCCAGCAGTAGTATGCCGGGCGGGGAGCTGTTTTTT
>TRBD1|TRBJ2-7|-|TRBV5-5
CASSKTGTASYEQYF
TGTGCCAGCAGCAAAACCGGGACAGCATCCTACGAGCAGTACTTC
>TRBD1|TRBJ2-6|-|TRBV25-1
CASSRAGQGISGANVLTF
TGTGCCAGCAGCCGGGCCGGACAGGGTATCTCTGGGGCCAACGTCCTGACTTTC
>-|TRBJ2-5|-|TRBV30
CAWSPNGIGAQYF
TGTGCCTGGAGCCCCAACGGGATCGGGGCCCAGTACTTC
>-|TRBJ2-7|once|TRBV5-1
CASSLVASSYEQYF
TGCGCCAGCAGCTTGGTGGCCAGCTCCTACGAGCAGTACTTC
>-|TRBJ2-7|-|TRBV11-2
CASSLVRQNYEQYF
TGTGCCAGCAGCTTAGTTCGACAGAACTACGAGCAGTACTTC
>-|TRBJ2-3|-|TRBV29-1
CSVVAGTDTQYF
TGCAGCGTCGTTGCAGGCACAGATACGCAGTATTTT
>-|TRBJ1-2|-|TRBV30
CAWSVRLNYGYTF
TGTGCCTGGAGTGTACGACTTAACTATGGCTACACCTTC
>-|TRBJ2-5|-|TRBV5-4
CASSFQETQYF
TGCGCCAGCAGCTTCCAAGAGACCCAGTACTTC
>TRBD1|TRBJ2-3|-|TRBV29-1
CSEYSGTGSDTQYF
TGCAGCGAATATTCCGGGACAGGGAGTGATACGCAGTATTTT
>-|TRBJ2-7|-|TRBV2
CASLQEEGPYEQYF
TGTGCCAGCCTTCAGGAGGAGGGGCCCTACGAGCAGTACTTC
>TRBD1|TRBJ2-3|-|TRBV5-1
CASSLTGEPDTQYF
TGCGCCAGCAGCTTAACAGGGGAACCAGATACGCAGTATTTT
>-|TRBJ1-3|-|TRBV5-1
CASSLEARQLSGNTIYF
TGCGCCAGCAGCTTGGAGGCTAGGCAACTCTCTGGAAACACCATATATTTT
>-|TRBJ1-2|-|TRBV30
CATRRESNYGYTF
TGTGCCACACGACGGGAGTCTAACTATGGCTACACCTTC
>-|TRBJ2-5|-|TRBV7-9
CASRWMGETQYF
TGTGCCAGCAGATGGATGGGGGAGACCCAGTACTTC
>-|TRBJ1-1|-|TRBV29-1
CSVVQTGYPEAFF
TGCAGCGTTGTACAAACAGGGTACCCTGAAGCTTTCTTT
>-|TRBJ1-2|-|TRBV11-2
CASSFDLAGGYTF
TGTGCCAGCAGCTTCGATTTAGCAGGCGGCTACACCTTC
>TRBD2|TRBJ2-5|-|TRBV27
CASSRLAGEETQYF
TGTGCCAGCTCCCGACTAGCGGGAGAAGAGACCCAGTACTTC
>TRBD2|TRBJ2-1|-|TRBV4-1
CASSQDRGGNEQFF
TGCGCCAGCAGCCAAGATCGGGGGGGCAATGAGCAGTTCTTC
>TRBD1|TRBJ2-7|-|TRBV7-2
CASSRRGQGADEQYF
TGTGCCAGCAGCCGCAGAGGACAGGGGGCGGACGAGCAGTACTTC
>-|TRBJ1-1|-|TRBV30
CAWSVRRSEGRSFF
TGTGCCTGGAGTGTACGGAGGTCCGAAGGGAGATCTTTCTTT
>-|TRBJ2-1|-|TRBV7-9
CASTRYNEQFF
TGTGCCAGCACACGGTACAATGAGCAGTTCTTC
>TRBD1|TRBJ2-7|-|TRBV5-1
CASSLGQGGSYEQYF
TGCGCCAGCAGCTTGGGACAGGGGGGTTCCTACGAGCAGTACTTC
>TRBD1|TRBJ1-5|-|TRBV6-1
CASTRGQGLQPQHF
TGTGCCAGCACCCGAGGACAGGGCCTTCAGCCCCAGCATTTT
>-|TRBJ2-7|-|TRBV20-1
CSALLAYEQYF
TGCAGTGCTTTGCTAGCCTACGAGCAGTACTTC
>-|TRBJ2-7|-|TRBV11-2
CASSSGGTGGSYEQYF
TGTGCCAGCAGTTCCGGGGGGACAGGCGGCTCCTACGAGCAGTACTTC
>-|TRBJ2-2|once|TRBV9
CASSRSVGGMNAGELFF
TGTGCCAGCAGCAGAAGCGTAGGGGGAATGAACGCCGGGGAGCTGTTTTTT
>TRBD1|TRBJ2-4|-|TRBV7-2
CASLNGQGGGNIQYF
TGTGCCAGCTTGAATGGACAGGGGGGCGGAAACATTCAGTACTTC
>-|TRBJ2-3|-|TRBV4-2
CASSQAGTRLRVDTQYF
TGTGCCAGCAGCCAGGCTGGGACGCGACTCAGGGTAGATACGCAGTATTTT
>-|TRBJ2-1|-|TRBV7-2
CASSLRPGRNEQFF
TGTGCCAGCAGCTTACGTCCAGGGCGGAATGAGCAGTTCTTC
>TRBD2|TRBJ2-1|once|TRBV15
CATSRDPGLAGSNEQFF
TGTGCCACCAGCAGAGATCCGGGACTAGCGGGATCCAATGAGCAGTTCTTC
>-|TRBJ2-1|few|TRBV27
CASRRTEYNEQFF
TGTGCCAGCAGAAGGACTGAGTACAATGAGCAGTTCTTC
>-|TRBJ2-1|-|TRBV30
CAWSRGLRYNEQFF
TGTGCCTGGAGTAGGGGACTGCGCTACAATGAGCAGTTCTTC
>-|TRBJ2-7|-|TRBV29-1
CSARRDGSEQYF
TGCAGCGCCCGACGGGATGGTTCGGAGCAGTACTTC
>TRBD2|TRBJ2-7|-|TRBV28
CASSELAGEYEQYF
TGTGCCAGCAGTGAACTAGCGGGAGAATACGAGCAGTACTTC
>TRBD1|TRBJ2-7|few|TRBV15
CATSKGTDYEQYF
TGTGCCACCAGCAAGGGGACAGACTACGAGCAGTACTTC
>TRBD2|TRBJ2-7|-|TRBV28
CASSFSRLAGGSYEQYF
TGTGCCAGCAGTTTCTCCCGACTAGCGGGAGGTTCCTACGAGCAGTACTTC
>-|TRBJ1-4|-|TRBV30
CAWSVPRTNEKLFF
TGTGCCTGGAGTGTACCCAGGACTAATGAAAAACTGTTTTTT
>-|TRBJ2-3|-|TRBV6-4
CASSDSPGSDRNTQYF
TGTGCCAGCAGTGACTCGCCAGGGAGCGATAGGAATACGCAGTATTTT
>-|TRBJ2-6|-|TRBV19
CASTGWGRGANVLTF
TGTGCCAGTACCGGTTGGGGACGTGGGGCCAACGTCCTGACTTTC
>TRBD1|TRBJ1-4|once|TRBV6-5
CASSYSGGGVEKLFF
TGTGCCAGCAGTTACTCAGGGGGCGGCGTTGAAAAACTGTTTTTT
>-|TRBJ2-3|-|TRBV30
CAWSVDGTEYF
TGTGCCTGGAGTGTTGACGGTACGGAGTATTTT
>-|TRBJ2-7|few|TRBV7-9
CASSLEANYEQYF
TGTGCCAGCAGCTTAGAGGCGAACTACGAGCAGTACTTC
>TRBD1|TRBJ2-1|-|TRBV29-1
CSVPGTAFNEQFF
TGCAGCGTTCCCGGGACAGCCTTCAATGAGCAGTTCTTC
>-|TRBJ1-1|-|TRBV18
CASSQQMNTEAFF
TGTGCCAGCTCACAGCAAATGAACACTGAAGCTTTCTTT